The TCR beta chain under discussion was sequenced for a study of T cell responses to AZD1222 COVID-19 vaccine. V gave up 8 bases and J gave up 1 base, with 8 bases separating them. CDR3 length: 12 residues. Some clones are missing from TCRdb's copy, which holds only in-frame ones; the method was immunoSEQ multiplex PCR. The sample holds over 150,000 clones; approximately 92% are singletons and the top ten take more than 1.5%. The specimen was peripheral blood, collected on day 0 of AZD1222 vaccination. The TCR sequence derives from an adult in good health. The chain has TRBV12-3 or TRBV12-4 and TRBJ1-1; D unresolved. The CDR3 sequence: CASSTENTEAFF. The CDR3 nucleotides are TGTGCCAGCTCCACAGAGAACACTGAAGCTTTCTTT.